These T cell receptor beta chains were read from a single sample in a study of shared clonotypes between healthy human individuals. Assay: immunoSEQ multiplex PCR; the TCRdb copy retains only in-frame clones and omits some. The sample has around 2.5 million clones; 93% are singletons. Sequencing was done on a sample of naive CD4+ T cells from PBMCs. The receptors come from a man in his late teens or twenties in good health. Some clones in this sample may be carry-over from other donors' samples. CDR3s include the opening cysteine and the closing phenylalanine or tryptophan. A D gene is named only where the DNA matches it firmly. Clone sizes are given selectively: once, few, many, or a class where the clone is expanded.

once	TRBD1	TRBV5-6	TRBJ1-2	CASRGDRGMFGYTF	TGTGCCAGCAGGGGGGACAGGGGAATGTTTGGCTACACCTTC
-	-	TRBV5-5	TRBJ2-2	CASTTSRPGTGELFF	TGTGCCAGCACCACATCACGGCCGGGTACCGGGGAGCTGTTTTTT
-	-	TRBV27	TRBJ2-5	CASSLSGETQYF	TGTGCCAGCAGTTTATCTGGTGAGACCCAGTACTTC
-	TRBD2	TRBV4-1	TRBJ2-7	CASSSGLAGFYEQYF	TGCGCCAGCAGCTCGGGACTAGCGGGATTTTACGAGCAGTACTTC
-	-	TRBV6-1	TRBJ2-1	CASSEAGPYNEQFF	TGTGCCAGCAGTGAAGCGGGACCCTACAATGAGCAGTTCTTC
once	-	TRBV4-2	TRBJ1-6	CASSQPEGYNSPLHF	TGTGCCAGCAGCCAACCCGAGGGATATAATTCACCCCTCCACTTT
-	-	TRBV7-2	TRBJ1-1	CASSLSGGRGNTEAFF	TGTGCCAGCAGCTTAAGTGGGGGAAGGGGGAACACTGAAGCTTTCTTT
-	-	TRBV5-1	TRBJ2-7	CASSRAGTFSRDEQYF	TGCGCCAGCAGCCGGGCGGGTACATTTTCCCGTGACGAGCAGTACTTC
-	-	TRBV6-1	TRBJ1-4	CASSEAVEGWEKLFF	TGTGCCAGCAGTGAAGCGGTGGAGGGATGGGAAAAACTGTTTTTT
-	-	TRBV5-8	TRBJ1-1	CASRYGLGAEAFF	TGTGCCAGCAGGTACGGTCTGGGGGCTGAAGCTTTCTTT
-	TRBD2	TRBV7-9	TRBJ2-5	CASSLVAFALAGGAETQYF	TGTGCCAGCAGCTTAGTAGCGTTTGCGTTAGCGGGAGGCGCGGAGACCCAGTACTTC
once	TRBD1	TRBV27	TRBJ2-7	CASSRDRGHYEQYF	TGTGCCAGCAGCCGGGACAGGGGGCATTATGAGCAGTACTTC
once	-	TRBV13	TRBJ1-2	CASSLSLGGYGYTF	TGTGCCAGCAGCTTGTCCCTGGGGGGCTATGGCTACACCTTC
-	TRBD1	TRBV2	TRBJ1-1	CASRDRVGGPNTEAFF	TGTGCCAGCAGGGACAGGGTAGGGGGCCCGAACACTGAAGCTTTCTTT
-	TRBD1	TRBV4-2	TRBJ1-2	CASSQEDRGPYGYTF	TGTGCCAGCAGCCAAGAAGACAGGGGGCCCTATGGCTACACCTTC
-	-	TRBV2	TRBJ2-1	CAGHGVTSYNEQFF	TGTGCCGGACATGGGGTTACTTCCTACAATGAGCAGTTCTTC
-	-	TRBV28	TRBJ2-7	CASSLRTGDYEQYF	TGTGCCAGCAGTCTACGCACCGGAGATTACGAGCAGTACTTC
-	-	TRBV5-1	TRBJ1-1	CASSLVAGSNTEAFF	TGCGCCAGCAGCTTGGTGGCAGGGTCGAACACTGAAGCTTTCTTT
-	-	TRBV30	TRBJ1-5	CAWSRRGAGNQPQHF	TGTGCCTGGAGTAGGCGGGGAGCGGGCAATCAGCCCCAGCATTTT
-	-	TRBV7-8	TRBJ1-4	CASSLDGFKLFF	TGTGCCAGCAGCTTAGACGGATTCAAACTGTTTTTT
-	-	TRBV4-1	TRBJ2-5	CASSQVSRAIETQYF	TGCGCCAGCAGCCAAGTTTCCAGGGCCATAGAGACCCAGTACTTC
-	-	TRBV4-1	TRBJ1-5	CASSRGTPDSNQPQHF	TGCGCCAGCAGCCGAGGTACTCCAGATAGCAATCAGCCCCAGCATTTT
-	-	TRBV7-2	TRBJ1-1	CASSLVRSGGMNTEAFF	TGTGCCAGCAGCTTAGTTCGATCAGGAGGCATGAACACTGAAGCTTTCTTT
-	TRBD1	TRBV28	TRBJ2-7	CASSVTGFREQYF	TGTGCCAGCAGTGTGACAGGGTTTAGGGAGCAGTACTTC
once	-	TRBV19	TRBJ1-1	CASSIPWTEAFF	TGTGCCAGTAGTATTCCGTGGACTGAAGCTTTCTTT
-	-	TRBV7-9	TRBJ1-4	CASRQSRGNEKLFF	TGTGCCAGCAGACAATCCAGGGGCAATGAAAAACTGTTTTTT
-	-	TRBV6-5	TRBJ1-4	CASSRRQPTNEKLFF	TGTGCCAGCAGCCGACGACAGCCAACTAATGAAAAACTGTTTTTT
-	TRBD2	TRBV4-3	TRBJ2-3	CASSQGLAGVGTQYF	TGCGCCAGCAGCCAGGGACTAGCGGGAGTCGGCACGCAGTATTTT
-	TRBD2	TRBV6-9	TRBJ2-1	CASSYRREGIPLTGNEQFF	TGTGCCAGCAGTTATAGGCGGGAGGGTATTCCCCTTACAGGGAATGAGCAGTTCTTC
-	TRBD2	TRBV10-3	TRBJ2-7	CATGGTSYHEQYF	TGTGCCACAGGGGGGACTAGCTACCACGAGCAGTACTTC
-	TRBD2	TRBV7-2	TRBJ2-2	CASSGQTSETGELFF	TGTGCCAGCAGCGGGCAGACTAGCGAAACCGGGGAGCTGTTTTTT
-	-	TRBV6-5	TRBJ2-5	CASRGPGETQYF	TGTGCCAGTCGTGGGCCGGGAGAGACCCAGTACTTC
-	-	TRBV7-3	TRBJ1-1	CASSPQSAGTEAFF	TGTGCCAGCAGCCCACAGTCGGCGGGCACTGAAGCTTTCTTT
once	-	TRBV18	TRBJ1-5	CASSQSSNQPQHF	TGTGCCAGCTCACAATCTAGCAATCAGCCCCAGCATTTT
-	-	TRBV18	TRBJ1-2	CASSQAGDGYTF	TGTGCCAGCTCACAAGCGGGTGATGGCTACACCTTC
-	-	TRBV18	TRBJ1-3	CASSPIQPQGPGNTIYF	TGTGCCAGCTCACCCATACAACCTCAGGGGCCCGGAAACACCATATATTTT
-	TRBD2	TRBV7-3	TRBJ2-1	CASSLTGTRLGQFF	TGTGCCAGCAGCTTAACCGGGACTAGATTGGGGCAGTTCTTC
-	-	TRBV18	TRBJ2-7	CASSPVSGQSEQYF	TGTGCCAGCTCACCTGTATCAGGGCAGAGCGAGCAGTACTTC
-	-	TRBV28	TRBJ2-7	CASSVPGTFFSYEQYF	TGTGCCAGCAGTGTTCCCGGGACATTCTTTTCCTACGAGCAGTACTTC
few	-	TRBV30	TRBJ1-1	CAWSKRSSEAFF	TGTGCCTGGAGTAAACGTTCCTCAGAAGCTTTCTTT
-	-	TRBV5-1	TRBJ2-2	CASSLRGTPGTGELFF	TGCGCCAGCAGCTTGCGGGGGACCCCTGGCACCGGGGAGCTGTTTTTT
-	TRBD2	TRBV9	TRBJ2-1	CASSATLAGRQFF	TGTGCCAGCAGCGCCACACTAGCGGGAAGGCAGTTCTTC
-	-	TRBV11-2	TRBJ2-7	CASSLDRVYYEQYF	TGTGCCAGCAGCTTAGATCGGGTCTACTACGAGCAGTACTTC
-	TRBD2	TRBV10-3	TRBJ2-1	CAISDLSSGRRYEQFF	TGTGCCATCAGTGACCTTTCTAGCGGGAGGAGGTATGAGCAGTTCTTC
-	-	TRBV6-1	TRBJ1-6	CASRSDGLSPLHF	TGTGCCAGCAGGTCGGACGGTCTTTCACCCCTCCACTTT
-	TRBD2	TRBV18	TRBJ2-3	CASSPASGNPDTQYF	TGTGCCAGCTCACCAGCTAGCGGGAACCCAGATACGCAGTATTTT
-	TRBD1	TRBV6-5	TRBJ1-4	CASRKTGSDEKLFF	TGTGCCAGCCGCAAGACAGGGTCGGATGAAAAACTGTTTTTT
-	-	TRBV28	TRBJ2-7	CASSGLGTYEQYF	TGTGCCAGCAGTGGGTTAGGGACCTACGAGCAGTACTTC
-	-	TRBV28	TRBJ2-3	CASSLSTDTQYF	TGTGCCAGCAGCCTCTCTACAGATACGCAGTATTTT
-	-	TRBV6-6	TRBJ1-1	CAVESRAEAFF	TGTGCCGTCGAATCGAGGGCTGAAGCTTTCTTT